This entry is about one T cell receptor (beta chain). This may stem from a read error, because a much larger clone lies one nucleotide away. This record comes from a study of identical twins. V was cut by 7 bases and J by 13 bases, with 20 bases left in between. The CDR3 totals 13 residues. Germline V gene sequence: CDR1 MDHEN, CDR2 SYDVKM. MiXCR, run by TCRdb on the 5' RACE reads, gives a single entry per CDR3 protein. The data contain 1.5 million to 2 million distinct CDR3 sequences, about 31% of them singletons. This clonotype was obtained from a newborn girl in good health. Sequencing was performed on cord blood. The V gene is TRBV28, the J gene TRBJ2-1; no reliable D call. CDR3 protein: CASTQNWQETQFF. Here the CDR3 DNA reads TGTGCCAGCACACAGAACTGGCAAGAAACCCAGTTCTTC.